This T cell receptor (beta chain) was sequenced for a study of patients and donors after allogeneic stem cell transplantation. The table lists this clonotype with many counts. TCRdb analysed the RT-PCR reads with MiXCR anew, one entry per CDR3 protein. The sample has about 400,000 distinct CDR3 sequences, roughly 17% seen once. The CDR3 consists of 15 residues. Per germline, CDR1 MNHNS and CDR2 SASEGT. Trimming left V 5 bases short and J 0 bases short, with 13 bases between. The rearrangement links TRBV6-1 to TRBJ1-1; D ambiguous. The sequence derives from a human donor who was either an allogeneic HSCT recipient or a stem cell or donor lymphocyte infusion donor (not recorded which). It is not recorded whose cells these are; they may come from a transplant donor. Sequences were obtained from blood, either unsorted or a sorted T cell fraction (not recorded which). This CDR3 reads CASSRPRTMNTEAFF. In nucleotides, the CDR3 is TGTGCCAGCAGTCGCCCACGTACAATGAACACTGAAGCTTTCTTT.